The 4 T cell receptor beta chains listed next were all sequenced from one sample in a study of cytomegalovirus exposure and HLA in healthy donors. The PCR employed 60 Vbeta primers together with 13 Jbeta primers. Data came from immunoSEQ multiplex PCR; TCRdb stores just in-frame clones and leaves some out. This sample has 140,000 to 150,000 clones, with 65% to 85% found just once. The material sequenced was PBMCs. These receptors all come from a woman in her forties in good health and CMV-seropositive.

The chain carries TRBV4-1 and TRBJ2-5; 15 bases map to TRBD2. CDR1 is MGHRA and CDR2 is YSYEKL in the germline V gene. This CDR3 has 17 amino acids. Germline trimming cut 2 bases from V and 3 bases from J; bases unmatched to any gene: 4. CDR3 protein: CASSQRRTSGGEETQYF. The CDR3 DNA reads as TGCGCCAGCAGCCAAAGGAGGACTAGCGGGGGGGAAGAGACCCAGTACTTC.

This chain uses TRBV14 with TRBJ1-2; unclear D gene. Germline V gene data show CDR1 as SGHDN and CDR2 as FVKESK. Trimming took off 0 bases at V and 0 bases at J, with 14 bases between the two ends. This CDR3 is built from 17 residues. The CDR3 DNA is TGTGCCAGCAGCCAAGATCATCCCACAGTATCTAACTATGGCTACACCTTC. Translated: CASSQDHPTVSNYGYTF.

This clone is a singleton in its sample. The chain employs TRBV11-2 and TRBJ1-2, with D unresolved. Trimming shortened V by 2 bases and J by 8 bases, and 15 bases separated the two germline ends. Germline CDR1 reads SGHAT; CDR2 reads FQNNGV. This CDR3 has 14 residues. CDR3 in DNA: TGTGCCAGCAGCTTAAGGGAGACCGAGGGCGGCTACACCTTC. It yields the protein CASSLRETEGGYTF.

The chain employs TRBV7-2 and TRBJ2-1; TRBD1 agrees at 10 bases. Germline-derived CDR1 and CDR2 are SGHTA and FQGNSA. V lost 5 bases and J lost 5; bases outside the gene matches: 6. The CDR3 consists of 15 residues. The DNA of the CDR3 is TGTGCCAGCAGCAGAGACAGGGGGCGGAACAATGAGCAGTTCTTC. Translating it yields CASSRDRGRNNEQFF. The full variable domain, with the rest looked up from reference TRBV7-2 and TRBJ2-1, is GAGVSQSPSNKVTEKGKDVELRCDPISGHTALYWYRQSLGQGLEFLIYFQGNSAPDKSGLPSDRFSAERTGGSVSTLTIQRTQQEDSAVYLCASSRDRGRNNEQFFGPGTRLTVL.